The rows below give T cell receptor beta chains drawn from one sample of a study of response to subunit inactivated influenza vaccine. TCRdb processed the RT-PCR reads anew with MiXCR; each CDR3 protein has one entry. The table lists hundreds of thousands of distinct CDR3 sequences, 6.5% to 8% of them singletons. The sequencing here drew on PBMCs from blood, taken 23 to 25 months after vaccination. The receptors come from a man aged 45-69 years who received an inactivated influenza vaccine. Each CDR3 is given with its conserved first and last residue. A D gene is named only where the DNA matches it firmly. Rows may omit the clone size; those that give it use once, few, many or a size class.

v_gene	len	abundance	d_gene	j_gene	CDR3nt	CDR3aa
TRBV12-3/TRBV12-4	14	few	NA	TRBJ1-6	TGTGCCAGCAGTTTGCGAGGGGGTGGTTCACCCCTCCACTTT	CASSLRGGGSPLHF
TRBV7-2	16	few	TRBD2	TRBJ2-3	TGTGCCAGCAGCAAAACTAGCGGGAGGGTTTCAGATACGCAGTATTTT	CASSKTSGRVSDTQYF
TRBV12-3/TRBV12-4	18	few	TRBD1	TRBJ2-4	TGTGCCAGCAGTCAACATCCGACAGGGAGAAAGGCCAAAAACATTCAGTACTTC	CASSQHPTGRKAKNIQYF
TRBV6-5	17	NA	NA	TRBJ2-7	TGTGCCAGCAGTTTTTCTCTCCCAGGGGGGATCTCCTACGAGCAGTACTTC	CASSFSLPGGISYEQYF
TRBV20-1	15	few	TRBD1	TRBJ1-1	TGCAGTGCCAAAGACAGGGGGTGGATGAACACTGAAGCTTTCTTT	CSAKDRGWMNTEAFF
TRBV3-1	17	many	NA	TRBJ2-4	TGTGCCAGCAGCCTGAGCACGGGACACTTAGCCAAAAACATTCAGTACTTC	CASSLSTGHLAKNIQYF
TRBV20-1	17	few	TRBD1	TRBJ1-4	TGCAGTGCTAGAGATTCTTTTAAGGAGACAGGGAGAGAAAAACTGTTTTTT	CSARDSFKETGREKLFF
TRBV20-1	11	NA	NA	TRBJ2-7	TGCAGTGCTACTACAGGGACCGAGCAGTACTTC	CSATTGTEQYF
TRBV6-6	13	many	NA	TRBJ2-5	TGTGCCAGCAGTTACGGGAGTCAAGAGACCCAGTACTTC	CASSYGSQETQYF
TRBV4-1	19	NA	TRBD2	TRBJ2-1	TGCGCCAGCAGCCAAGGGACTAGCGGGGGGGCTCCCTCCTACAATGAGCAGTTCTTC	CASSQGTSGGAPSYNEQFF
TRBV12-3/TRBV12-4	17	many	TRBD1	TRBJ2-1	TGTGCCAGCAGCCTTCCCTCCGGGACAGCCGACTACAATGAGCAGTTCTTC	CASSLPSGTADYNEQFF
TRBV11-2	12	NA	TRBD1	TRBJ2-1	TGTGCCAGCAGTCAGGGTCCAGGGGGCGGCTTCTTC	CASSQGPGGGFF
TRBV6-2/TRBV6-3	17	NA	NA	TRBJ2-1	TGTGCCAGCAGTCCCGCAGGAGGGCAACCTCGATACAATGAGCAGTTCTTC	CASSPAGGQPRYNEQFF
TRBV24-1	13	many	NA	TRBJ2-5	TGTGCCACCAGTGGCGGAGGAGGGGAGACCCAGTACTTC	CATSGGGGETQYF
TRBV7-9	15	NA	TRBD1	TRBJ2-3	TGTGCCAGCAGCTCAGCAGGGGGTTTAGGGGATACGCAGTATTTT	CASSSAGGLGDTQYF
TRBV3-1	14	NA	NA	TRBJ1-2	TGTGCCAGCAGCCAAGATGGAAGGCGGAGTGGCTACACCTTC	CASSQDGRRSGYTF
TRBV2	12	NA	TRBD1	TRBJ1-1	TGTGCCGGGACAGGGCCGGCAACTGAAGCTTTCTTT	CAGTGPATEAFF
TRBV6-2/TRBV6-3	12	NA	NA	TRBJ2-7	TGTGCCAGCAGTTACCCAGCCTACGAGCAGTACTTC	CASSYPAYEQYF
TRBV7-3	13	NA	NA	TRBJ2-1	TGTGCCAGCAGCTTATTGAGGGACAATGAGCAGTTCTTC	CASSLLRDNEQFF
TRBV4-2	13	few	NA	TRBJ2-7	TGTGCCAGCAGCCAAGATGCCCTCCGAGAGCAGTACTTC	CASSQDALREQYF
TRBV6-2/TRBV6-3	13	many	NA	TRBJ2-3	TGTGCCAGCAGTTACGGATCCGGGGATACGCAGTATTTT	CASSYGSGDTQYF
TRBV5-6	15	few	NA	TRBJ2-2	TGTGCCAGCGGCGATGGGCCGACTGTTCCCGGGGAGCTGTTTTTT	CASGDGPTVPGELFF
TRBV28	17	NA	NA	TRBJ1-2	TGTGCCAGCAGTGCGGGCGGACAGAGTTCGATTAACTATGGCTACACCTTC	CASSAGGQSSINYGYTF
TRBV5-6	15	NA	NA	TRBJ2-5	TGTGCCAGCGGCCCCAGGGTAATTATATCGGAGACCCAGTACTTC	CASGPRVIISETQYF
TRBV28	13	many	NA	TRBJ2-4	TGTGCCAGCAGTTTAGCCCCAGGGAACATTCAGTACTTC	CASSLAPGNIQYF
TRBV28	15	few	TRBD2	TRBJ2-3	TGTGCCAGCAGTTCTAGCGGGAGGGCCCTAGATACGCAGTATTTT	CASSSSGRALDTQYF
TRBV12-3/TRBV12-4	15	NA	NA	TRBJ2-4	TGTGCCAGCAGTTACCGAACAGGGTGGGGAAACATTCAGTACTTC	CASSYRTGWGNIQYF
TRBV4-2	16	few	NA	TRBJ1-2	TGTGCCAGCAGCCAAGATGGGCCCCGTACTGTCTATGGCTACACCTTC	CASSQDGPRTVYGYTF
TRBV7-9	16	NA	NA	TRBJ2-1	TGTGCCAGCAGCACTAAAGGGATTAGCTCCTACAATGAGCAGTTCTTC	CASSTKGISSYNEQFF
TRBV7-9	14	few	NA	TRBJ2-3	TGTGCCAGCAGCTTACCTTCTGGAGAGGATACGCAGTATTTT	CASSLPSGEDTQYF
TRBV5-3	16	NA	NA	TRBJ2-1	TGTGCCAGAAGCTTGTGTCAGTGTGTGGTGGTGAATGAGCAGTTCTTC	CARSLCQCVVVNEQFF
TRBV7-9	14	NA	NA	TRBJ1-5	TGTGCCAGCAGCGAAAAAGATAGCAATCAGCCCCAGCATTTT	CASSEKDSNQPQHF
TRBV11-1	18	NA	TRBD2	TRBJ2-1	TGTGCCAGCAGCTTGAGTGGGACTAGCGGGAAATACTACAATGAGCAGTTCTTC	CASSLSGTSGKYYNEQFF
TRBV3-1	14	NA	NA	TRBJ1-1	TGTGCCAGCAGCCTGACAGGAAAGAACACTGAAGCTTTCTTT	CASSLTGKNTEAFF
TRBV12-3/TRBV12-4	14	few	NA	TRBJ1-1	TGTGCCAGCAGCACACTCGCCCTCGGGACTGAAGCTTTCTTT	CASSTLALGTEAFF
TRBV3-1	14	many	TRBD1	TRBJ2-7	TGTGCCAGCAGCCAGACAGGGTGGGACTACGAGCAGTACTTC	CASSQTGWDYEQYF
TRBV4-2	14	NA	TRBD2	TRBJ2-1	TGTGCCAGCAGCCTTACACTAGCGGGGCGCGAGCAGTTCTTC	CASSLTLAGREQFF
TRBV7-2	13	NA	TRBD2	TRBJ2-7	TGTGCCAGCAGCTTACAAGCGGGAGTCGAGCAGTACTTC	CASSLQAGVEQYF
TRBV3-1	14	few	TRBD2	TRBJ2-1	TGTGCCAGCAGCCAAGACCAAAAAGCGGGGGGCCAGTTCTTC	CASSQDQKAGGQFF
TRBV3-1	12	few	NA	TRBJ1-6	TGTGCCAGCAGCCAAGAGGTTTCACCCCTCCACTTT	CASSQEVSPLHF
TRBV27	15	few	TRBD2	TRBJ2-7	TGTGCCAGCAGTCTATACCTCGGGACTACCTACGAGCAGTACTTC	CASSLYLGTTYEQYF